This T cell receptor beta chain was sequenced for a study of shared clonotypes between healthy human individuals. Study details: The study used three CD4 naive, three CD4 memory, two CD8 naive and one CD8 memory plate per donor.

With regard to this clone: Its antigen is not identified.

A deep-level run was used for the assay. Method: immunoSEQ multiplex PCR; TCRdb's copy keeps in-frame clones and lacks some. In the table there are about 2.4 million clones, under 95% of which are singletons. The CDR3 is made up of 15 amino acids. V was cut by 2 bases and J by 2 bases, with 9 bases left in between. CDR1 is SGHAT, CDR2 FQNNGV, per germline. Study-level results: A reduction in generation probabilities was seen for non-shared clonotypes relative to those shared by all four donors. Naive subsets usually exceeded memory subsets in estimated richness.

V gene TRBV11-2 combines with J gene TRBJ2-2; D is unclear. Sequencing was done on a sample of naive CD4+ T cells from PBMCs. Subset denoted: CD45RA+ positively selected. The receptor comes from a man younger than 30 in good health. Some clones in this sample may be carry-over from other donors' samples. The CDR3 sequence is CASSLYTANTGELFF. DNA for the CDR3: TGTGCCAGCAGCTTATATACAGCAAACACCGGGGAGCTGTTTTTT. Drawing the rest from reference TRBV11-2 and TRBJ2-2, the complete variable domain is EAGVAQSPRYKIIEKRQSVAFWCNPISGHATLYWYQQILGQGPKLLIQFQNNGVVDDSQLPKDRFSAERLKGVDSTLKIQPAKLEDSAVYLCASSLYTANTGELFFGEGSRLTVL.